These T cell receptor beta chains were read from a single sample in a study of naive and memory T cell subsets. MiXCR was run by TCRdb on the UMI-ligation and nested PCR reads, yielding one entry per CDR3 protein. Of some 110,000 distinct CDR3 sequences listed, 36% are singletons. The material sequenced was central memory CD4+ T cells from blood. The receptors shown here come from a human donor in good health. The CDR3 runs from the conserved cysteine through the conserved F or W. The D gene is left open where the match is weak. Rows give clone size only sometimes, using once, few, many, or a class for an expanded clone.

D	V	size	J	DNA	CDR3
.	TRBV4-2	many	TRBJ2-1	TGTGCCAGCAGCCAAGAACTAGCCTCCTACAATGAGCAGTTCTTC	CASSQELASYNEQFF
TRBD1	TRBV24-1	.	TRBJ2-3	TGTGCCACCAGTGATTCGCAGGGGGCAGATACGCAGTATTTT	CATSDSQGADTQYF
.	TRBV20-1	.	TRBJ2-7	TGCAGTGCCGGAGACAACCACTACGAGCAGTACTTC	CSAGDNHYEQYF
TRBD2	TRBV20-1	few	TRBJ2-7	TGCAGTGCTAGAGTGGGCGGGAGATACGAGCAGTACTTC	CSARVGGRYEQYF
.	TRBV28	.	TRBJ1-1	TGTGCCAGCAGTTTCGTGGGGAGTCGGACTGAAGCTTTCTTT	CASSFVGSRTEAFF
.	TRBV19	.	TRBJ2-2	TGTGCCAGTACCGCCGGGACACACACCGGGGAGCTGTTTTTT	CASTAGTHTGELFF
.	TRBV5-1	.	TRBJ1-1	TGCGCCAGCAGCTCCCAAGGACGGAACACTGAAGCTTTCTTT	CASSSQGRNTEAFF
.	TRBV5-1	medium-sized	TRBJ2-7	TGCGCCAGCAGCTTGGAGGGCAGATACGAGCAGTACTTC	CASSLEGRYEQYF
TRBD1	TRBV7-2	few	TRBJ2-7	TGTGCCAGCAGCTCTCGGCCGGGACAGATATACGAGCAGTACTTC	CASSSRPGQIYEQYF
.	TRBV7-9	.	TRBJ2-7	TGTGCCAGCAGCACCTCCTCGGGGGAGCAGTACTTC	CASSTSSGEQYF
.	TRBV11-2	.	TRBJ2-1	TGTGCCAGCAGCTTGGAAAGGGCGGGGAATGAGCAGTTCTTC	CASSLERAGNEQFF
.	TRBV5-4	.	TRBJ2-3	TGTGCCAGCAGCTTGGATGGGAGCAGGCGAGATACGCAGTATTTT	CASSLDGSRRDTQYF
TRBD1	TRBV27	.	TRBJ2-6	TGTGCCAGCGGCAGGGGGCTTGGGGCCAACGTCCTGACTTTC	CASGRGLGANVLTF
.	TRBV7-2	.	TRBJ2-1	TGTGCCAGCAGCTTAGTCACAGACACGAATGAGCAGTTCTTC	CASSLVTDTNEQFF